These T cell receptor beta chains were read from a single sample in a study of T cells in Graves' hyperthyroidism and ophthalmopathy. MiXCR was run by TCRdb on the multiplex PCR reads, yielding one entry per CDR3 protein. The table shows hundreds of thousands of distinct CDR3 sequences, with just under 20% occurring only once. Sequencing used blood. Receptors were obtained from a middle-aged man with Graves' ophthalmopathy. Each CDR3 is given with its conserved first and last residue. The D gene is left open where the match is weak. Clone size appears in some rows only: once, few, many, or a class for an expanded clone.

CASAASYGELFF,TGCGCCAGCGCCGCGAGTTACGGGGAGCTGTTTTTT,few,TRBJ2-2,-,TRBV5-1
CASSLILAESYGYTF,TGTGCCAGCAGCTTAATCCTTGCTGAATCCTATGGCTACACCTTC,-,TRBJ1-2,-,TRBV7-9
CASSVEGANGNTIYF,TGTGCCAGCAGTGTTGAAGGGGCGAATGGAAACACCATATATTTT,many,TRBJ1-3,-,TRBV2
CASRSIQGNTEAFF,TGTGCCAGCAGGTCCATACAGGGGAACACTGAAGCTTTCTTT,many,TRBJ1-1,-,TRBV2
CSVRGQLVGLNTEAFF,TGCAGCGTTCGAGGACAGCTCGTGGGGCTGAACACTGAAGCTTTCTTT,-,TRBJ1-1,-,TRBV29-1
CASSSLGGTRNEQFF,TGTGCCAGCAGTTCCCTCGGAGGGACCCGGAATGAGCAGTTCTTC,many,TRBJ2-1,-,TRBV27
CASSLGPHSGNTIYF,TGTGCCAGCAGCTTGGGGCCGCACTCTGGAAACACCATATATTTT,few,TRBJ1-3,-,TRBV7-3
CASSPGHLGANEKLFF,TGCGCCAGCAGCCCGGGACACCTCGGAGCTAATGAAAAACTGTTTTTT,few,TRBJ1-4,-,TRBV5-1
CASSPSMGRETQYF,TGTGCCAGCAGCCCGTCGATGGGAAGAGAGACCCAGTACTTC,-,TRBJ2-5,-,TRBV9
CASSLGVATSYNEQFF,TGTGCCAGCAGCTTAGGGGTAGCGACCTCCTACAATGAGCAGTTCTTC,few,TRBJ2-1,-,TRBV11-2
CAGGMDSGRGAKNIQYF,TGTGCCGGAGGGATGGATAGCGGGAGGGGAGCCAAAAACATTCAGTACTTC,-,TRBJ2-4,TRBD2,TRBV2
CASSSGTGRSPLHF,TGTGCCAGCAGTTCCGGGACAGGGAGATCACCCCTCCACTTT,-,TRBJ1-6,TRBD1,TRBV27
CASSQSDRWITGELFF,TGTGCCAGCAGCCAATCGGATAGATGGATCACCGGGGAGCTGTTTTTT,-,TRBJ2-2,-,TRBV3-1
CASSYIAGNYEQYF,TGTGCCAGCAGTTACATAGCGGGAAACTACGAGCAGTACTTC,few,TRBJ2-7,TRBD2,TRBV6-2/TRBV6-3
CASSLGPPQGGTQYF,TGTGCCAGCAGCTTAGGTCCCCCCCAGGGGGGTACGCAGTATTTT,few,TRBJ2-3,-,TRBV7-9
CSVITGGNTEAFF,TGCAGCGTCATTACAGGCGGGAACACTGAAGCTTTCTTT,few,TRBJ1-1,-,TRBV29-1
CASSLWGTGQETQYF,TGTGCCAGCAGTTTATGGGGGACGGGACAAGAGACCCAGTACTTC,many,TRBJ2-5,-,TRBV28
CASLDTPEVEQYF,TGTGCCAGTCTGGACACCCCGGAAGTCGAGCAGTACTTC,-,TRBJ2-7,-,TRBV6-1
CASSLTGAPDGYTF,TGCGCCAGCAGCTTAACAGGGGCCCCGGATGGCTACACCTTC,-,TRBJ1-2,TRBD1,TRBV5-1
CASSLGPGTGKPQHF,TGTGCCAGCAGTTTAGGTCCCGGGACAGGGAAGCCCCAGCATTTT,-,TRBJ1-5,TRBD1,TRBV27
CASSQSYRNNSPLHF,TGCGCCAGCAGCCAGTCCTACAGGAATAATTCACCCCTCCACTTT,-,TRBJ1-6,-,TRBV4-3
CASSLPQESYNEQFF,TGTGCCAGCAGTTTACCACAGGAGTCCTACAATGAGCAGTTCTTC,-,TRBJ2-1,-,TRBV28
CASSERGHREKLFF,TGTGCCAGCAGTGAACGAGGACATAGGGAAAAACTGTTTTTT,-,TRBJ1-4,-,TRBV6-1
CASSLAAGARTEAFF,TGTGCCAGCAGCTTAGCGGCGGGGGCGCGGACTGAAGCTTTCTTT,few,TRBJ1-1,-,TRBV7-9
CASSQGGGRENEQFF,TGCGCCAGCAGCCAAGGGGGGGGGAGGGAGAATGAGCAGTTCTTC,-,TRBJ2-1,TRBD2,TRBV4-3
CASSSNYHAYNEQFF,TGTGCCAGCAGTTCGAACTACCATGCATACAATGAGCAGTTCTTC,-,TRBJ2-1,-,TRBV6-4